This TCR beta chain originates from a study of vaccination and CD4 T cells after COVID-19. The overall study: The stimulating agents, overlapping spike peptides, came from SARS-CoV-2, HCoV-NL63, HCoV-OC43 and HCoV-229E.

Researchers used the Oncomine TCR Beta short-read assay to sequence DNA from cultured CD4+ T cells. TCRdb processed the PCR reads anew with MiXCR; each CDR3 protein has one entry. This repertoire shows 15,000 to 25,000 distinct CDR3 sequences, roughly 51% found once; its top ten account for over 15%. Note on this clonotype: Its specificity is not known.

Trimming at V came to 4 bases and at J to 6 bases, leaving 10 bases not matched to a gene. In germline, CDR1 is MDHEN, CDR2 SYDVKM. The CDR3 sequence is 15 residues long. Sample treatment: roughly nine-day PBMC culture with coronavirus spike peptide pools or control peptides (ViraFEST assay). ViraFEST stimulated the growth of antigen-specific T cells using peptide pools and subsequently profiled their TCRs by sequencing. Broader study findings: A median about 90% of convalescent patients' SARS-CoV-2-reactive clones emerged only after vaccination.

This receptor was obtained from a human donor who had recovered from COVID-19. The rearrangement joins TRBV28 to TRBJ2-7; 9 bases fit TRBD1. Sequenced input: CD4+ T cells from blood, cultured in vitro. CDR3 protein: CASSSPGQGIGEQYF. In nucleotides, the CDR3 is TGTGCCAGCAGTTCACCGGGACAGGGAATAGGCGAGCAGTACTTC. The complete variable domain, with remaining parts taken from reference TRBV28 and TRBJ2-7, reads DVKVTQSSRYLVKRTGEKVFLECVQDMDHENMFWYRQDPGLGLRLIYFSYDVKMKEKGDIPEGYSVSREKKERFSLILESASTNQTSMYLCASSSPGQGIGEQYFGPGTRLTVT.